The entry that follows covers one TCR beta chain sequence. Its target is unknown. The data were obtained in a study of cytomegalovirus exposure and HLA in healthy donors. Study observations and caveats: For most TCR sequences rarity was the rule, although some public TCRs occurred in many donors. A later analysis reportedly found that, within productive TCRs, an Asian-associated ancestry cluster had fewer N-insertions than the mean observed across the 666 donors.

The PCR contained 60 Vbeta and 13 Jbeta primers. Assay used: immunoSEQ multiplex PCR; TCRdb lists only in-frame clones, some missing. The data contain 140,000 or so clones, about three quarters of them singletons. Germline lookup yields CDR1 MGHDK and CDR2 SYGVNS. The V gene lost 4 bases and the J gene lost 0 bases, with 7 bases spanning the gap. The CDR3 has 15 residues. Sequencing was performed on PBMCs. This chain links TRBV25-1 with TRBJ2-6; tentatively, D is TRBD1 (5 bases). This TCR was sampled from a woman under 40 in good health and CMV-seronegative. The CDR3 DNA sequence: TGTGCCAGCAGTGTAACAGGCTCTGGGGCCAACGTCCTGACTTTC. Its protein is CASSVTGSGANVLTF.